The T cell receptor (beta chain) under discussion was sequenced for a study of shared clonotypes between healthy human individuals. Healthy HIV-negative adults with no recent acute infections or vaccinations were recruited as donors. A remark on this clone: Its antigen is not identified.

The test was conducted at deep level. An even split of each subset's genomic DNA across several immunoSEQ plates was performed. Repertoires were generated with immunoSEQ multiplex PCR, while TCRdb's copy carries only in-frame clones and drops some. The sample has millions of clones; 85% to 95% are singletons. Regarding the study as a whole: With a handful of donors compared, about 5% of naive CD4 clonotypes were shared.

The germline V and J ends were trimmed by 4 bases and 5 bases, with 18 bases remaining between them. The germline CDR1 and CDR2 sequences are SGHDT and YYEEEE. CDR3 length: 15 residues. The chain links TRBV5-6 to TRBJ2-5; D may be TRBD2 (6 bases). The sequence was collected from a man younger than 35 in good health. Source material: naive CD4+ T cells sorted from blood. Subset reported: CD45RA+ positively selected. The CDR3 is CASSKFPGLRETQYF. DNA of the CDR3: TGTGCCAGCAGCAAGTTTCCGGGACTCCGGGAGACCCAGTACTTC. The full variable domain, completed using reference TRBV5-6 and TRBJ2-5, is DAGVTQSPTHLIKTRGQQVTLRCSPKSGHDTVSWYQQALGQGPQFIFQYYEEEERQRGNFPDRFSGHQFPNYSSELNVNALLLGDSALYLCASSKFPGLRETQYFGPGTRLLVL.